This T cell receptor beta chain was sequenced in a study of blood T cell repertoires in COVID-19. For the study at large: COVID-19 samples collected from the United States, Italy and Spain covered acute and convalescent phases. From T cells, B-cell-depleted T cells, or PBMCs came the material, which was cDNA or gDNA.

This CDR3 spans 16 amino acids. Germline CDR1 and CDR2: SGHDN and FVKESK. The V segment lost 5 bases and the J segment 2 bases; nucleotides outside the gene matches: 7. Per the original methods: Reference gene primers were amplified, and this amplification served to estimate nucleated cell counts. Libraries were prepared by immunoSEQ multiplex PCR; TCRdb keeps only in-frame clonotypes and omits some of them. D and trimming were read from the DNA, whereas the V and J calls and clone size are those reported in that table. The sample yields approximately 250,000 clones, about 87% seen once. The sequence came from a human donor in a cohort sampled during active COVID-19. Input material: peripheral blood. The J gene is TRBJ2-2, the V gene TRBV14, with TRBD2 matching 8 bases. CDR3 protein: CASSSKRERNTGELFF. As DNA, the CDR3 is TGTGCCAGCAGCTCGAAGCGGGAGCGCAACACCGGGGAGCTGTTTTTT.